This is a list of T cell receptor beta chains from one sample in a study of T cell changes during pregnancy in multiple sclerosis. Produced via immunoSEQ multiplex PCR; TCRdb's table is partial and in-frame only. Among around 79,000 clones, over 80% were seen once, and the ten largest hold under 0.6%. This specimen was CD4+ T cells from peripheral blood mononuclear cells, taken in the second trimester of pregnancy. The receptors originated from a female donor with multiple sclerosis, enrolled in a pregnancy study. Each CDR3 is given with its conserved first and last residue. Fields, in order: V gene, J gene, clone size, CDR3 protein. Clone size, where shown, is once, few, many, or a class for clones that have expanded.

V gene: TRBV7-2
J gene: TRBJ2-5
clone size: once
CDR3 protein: CASSFGTSGQETQYF

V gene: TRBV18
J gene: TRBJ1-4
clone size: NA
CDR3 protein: CASSHLTAPATNEKLFF

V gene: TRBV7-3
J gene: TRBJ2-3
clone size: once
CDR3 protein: CASSLGGSADTQYF

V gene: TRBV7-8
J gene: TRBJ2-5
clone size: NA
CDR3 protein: CASSQRRLGQETQYF

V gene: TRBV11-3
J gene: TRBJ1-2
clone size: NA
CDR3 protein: CASSLASGRDGYTF

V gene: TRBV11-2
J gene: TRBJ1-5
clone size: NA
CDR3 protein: CASSSVSNQPQHF

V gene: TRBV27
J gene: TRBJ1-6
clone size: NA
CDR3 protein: CASSLKSSGLYNSPLHF

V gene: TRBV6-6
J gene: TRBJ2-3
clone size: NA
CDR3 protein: CASSYGGNTDTQYF

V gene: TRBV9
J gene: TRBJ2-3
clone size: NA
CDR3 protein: CASSAAYSGGLADTQYF

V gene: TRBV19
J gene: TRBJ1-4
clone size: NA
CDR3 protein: CASSAPGQDEKLFF

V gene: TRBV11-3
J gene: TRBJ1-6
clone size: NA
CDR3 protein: CASSLVGRVYNSPLHF

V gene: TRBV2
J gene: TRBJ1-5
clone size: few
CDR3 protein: CASRETGNQPQHF

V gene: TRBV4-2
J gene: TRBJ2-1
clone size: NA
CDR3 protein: CASSQGARAGVDVQFF

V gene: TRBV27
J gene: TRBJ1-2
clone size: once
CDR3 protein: CASRGSSDGRYGYTF

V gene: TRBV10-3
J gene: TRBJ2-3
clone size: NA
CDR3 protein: CAISESAGTDTQYF

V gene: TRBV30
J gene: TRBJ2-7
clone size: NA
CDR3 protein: CAWSPGMGYEQYF

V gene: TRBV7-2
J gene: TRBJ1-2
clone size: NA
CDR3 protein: CASSLDRVSGYTF

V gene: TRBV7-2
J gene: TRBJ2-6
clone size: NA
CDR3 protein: CASSLRQGAIGANVLTF

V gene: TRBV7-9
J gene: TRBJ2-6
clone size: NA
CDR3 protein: CASSLGLLRANVLTF

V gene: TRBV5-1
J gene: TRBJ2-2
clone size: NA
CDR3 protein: CASSPSDTGELFF

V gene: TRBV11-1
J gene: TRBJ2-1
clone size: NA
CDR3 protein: CASTEPGLEFNEQFF

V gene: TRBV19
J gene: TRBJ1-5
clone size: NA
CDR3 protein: CASSIRTGPRQPQHF

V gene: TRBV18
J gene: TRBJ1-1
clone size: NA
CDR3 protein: CASSQLTLTGGNTEAFF

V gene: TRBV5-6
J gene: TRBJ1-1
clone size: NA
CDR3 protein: CASSAGTVLEAFF

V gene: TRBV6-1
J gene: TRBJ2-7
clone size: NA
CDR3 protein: CASSDRGTGSYEQYF

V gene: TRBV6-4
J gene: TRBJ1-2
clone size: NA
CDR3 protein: CASSDSRQGVGGYTF

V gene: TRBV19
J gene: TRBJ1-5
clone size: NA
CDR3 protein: CASSIQGDQPQHF

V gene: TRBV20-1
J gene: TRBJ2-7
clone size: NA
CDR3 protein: CSAGQSHEQYF

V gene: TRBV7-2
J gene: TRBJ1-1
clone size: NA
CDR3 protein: CASSLMANTEAFF

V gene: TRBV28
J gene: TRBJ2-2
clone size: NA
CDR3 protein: CASRGLAGRKNTGELFF

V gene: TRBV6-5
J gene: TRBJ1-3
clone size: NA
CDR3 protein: CASSTWRFSGNTIYF

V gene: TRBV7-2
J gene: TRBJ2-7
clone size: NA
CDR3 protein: CASSLGVSGRLKQYF

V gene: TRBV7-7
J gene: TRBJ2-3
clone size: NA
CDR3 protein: CASSLARDTDTQYF

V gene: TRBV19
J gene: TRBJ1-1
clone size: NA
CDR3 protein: CASRRGTGGTSTEAFF

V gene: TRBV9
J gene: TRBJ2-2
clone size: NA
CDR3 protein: CASSNPGLVATGELFF

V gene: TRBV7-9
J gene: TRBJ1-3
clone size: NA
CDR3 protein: CASSLRTETGNTIYF

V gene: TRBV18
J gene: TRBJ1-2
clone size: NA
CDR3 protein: CASSALLTGLGYTF